Shown below are 28 T cell receptor beta chains from a single sample sequenced in a study of Graves' ophthalmopathy and Graves' hyperthyroidism (dated by TCRdb to the late 2010s). The instrument given in TCRdb is Illumina HiSeq 2000. TCR beta CDR3 regions were amplified from RNA transcripts for repertoire sequencing. HTBI primers and the Qiagen OneStep RT-PCR kit were used in a first-round RT-PCR, which was followed by a second-round multiplex PCR, size selection and purification. The public reads were reprocessed in TCRdb via fastp at Q25 and MiXCR, keeping in-frame beta chains. For every CDR3 protein sequence, its rows merge into one entry that carries the most common genes and DNA. The sample table records a few hundred thousand distinct CDR3 sequences; around 21% of these occur just once. The biggest ten clones account for 2.5% to 3.5% of the sample. Source material: peripheral blood. The receptors derive from a woman under 30 with stable Graves' hyperthyroidism. Donor details come from another sample of the same person, matched by shared clones.

This clonotype was found many times. V usage is TRBV10-3 and J usage is TRBJ1-2, with D possibly matching TRBD1 (6 bases). The CDR3 contains 14 residues. The germline V gene has CDR1 ENHRY and CDR2 SYGVKD. Between the trimmed V and J ends, which lost 6 bases and 8 bases, there was a span of 19 bases. This CDR3 reads CAIRGDNLRVGYTF. CDR3 DNA: TGTGCCATCAGAGGGGACAACTTGCGGGTCGGCTACACCTTC.

In this sample, this clonotype turned up many times. The chain combines TRBV30 with TRBJ1-6; D gene unclear. With 0 bases removed from V and 9 bases from J, the gap between germline ends came to 6 bases. This CDR3 is 12 amino acids long. Germline V lookup: CDR1 GTSNPN, CDR2 SVGIG (reference sequence). CDR3: CAWSVSGSPLHF. The CDR3 region has the DNA TGTGCCTGGAGTGTATCCGGTTCACCCCTCCACTTT.

This clonotype was counted ten times or more. The J gene is TRBJ1-2, the V gene TRBV7-9; D is uncertain. Deletions cut 1 base from V and 2 bases from J, with 14 bases between. CDR1 is SEHNR and CDR2 is FQNEAQ in the germline V gene (reference sequence). This CDR3 region has 16 residues. In DNA form, the CDR3 reads TGTGCCAGCAGCTTAGAGGGCATATCTTGGAACTATGGCTACACCTTC. It codes for CASSLEGISWNYGYTF.

This clonotype was observed many times. J is TRBJ2-6 and V is TRBV6-5, with D hard to call. CDR3 length equals 15 residues. Germline V gene sequence: CDR1 MNHEY, CDR2 SVGAGI. Trimming removed 4 bases from V and 0 bases from J, with 7 bases in between. The CDR3 sequence: CASSSEISGANVLTF. The CDR3 DNA reads TGTGCCAGCAGTTCAGAGATCTCTGGGGCCAACGTCCTGACTTTC.

There are many counts of this clonotype. The chain links TRBV29-1 to TRBJ1-1; D perhaps matches TRBD1 (5 bases). Germline-derived CDR1 and CDR2 are SQVTM and ANQGSEA. The CDR3 totals 15 residues. Trimming stripped 3 bases from V and 4 bases from J, with 18 bases between. The CDR3 DNA reads TGCAGCGTTGAGGGGACCACCGACGGAGGCACTGAAGCTTTCTTT. Protein: CSVEGTTDGGTEAFF.

This sequence joins TRBV7-2 and TRBJ2-7, with a tentative D call TRBD1 (5 bases). The ends were cut back, 2 bases at V and 6 bases at J, with 17 bases in the middle. The CDR3 covers 15 residues. The germline CDR1 and CDR2 sequences are SGHTA and FQGNSA. The CDR3: CASSLNAQGGSEQYF. Here the CDR3 DNA reads TGTGCCAGCAGCTTAAACGCCCAGGGTGGCTCCGAGCAGTACTTC.

This clonotype was counted many times. V is TRBV30 and J is TRBJ1-2; D unclear. With 1 base removed from V and 7 bases from J, the gap between germline ends came to 10 bases. Germline V lookup: CDR1 GTSNPN, CDR2 SVGIG (reference sequence). The CDR3 covers 12 residues. The CDR3 loop reads CAWSESAAGYTF. CDR3 DNA sequence: TGTGCCTGGAGTGAGAGTGCAGCTGGCTACACCTTC.

In DNA form, the CDR3 reads TGTGCCAGCAGCTACTCACCGGGACTCCTATACGAGCAGTACTTC. Translation: CASSYSPGLLYEQYF. This chain links TRBV13 with TRBJ2-7; D may be TRBD2 (6 bases). Trimming stripped 4 bases from V and 4 bases from J, with 17 bases between. Looked up from germline, CDR1 is PRHDT and CDR2 is FYEKMQ (reference sequence). There are 15 residues in the CDR3.

The genes are TRBV12-3 or TRBV12-4 and TRBJ1-2; tentatively, D is TRBD1 (5 bases). V was cut by 4 bases and J by 8 bases, with 20 bases left in between. CDR3 size: 15 residues. This chain's CDR3 is CASSWGAGKVGGYTF. The CDR3 DNA is TGTGCCAGCAGTTGGGGAGCAGGGAAGGTGGGGGGCTACACCTTC.

This clonotype was counted many times. The V and J genes are TRBV5-1 and TRBJ1-2; weak D call: TRBD1 (6 bases). The germline V gene encodes CDR1 SGHRS and CDR2 YFSETQ. CDR3 length equals 15 residues. The germline V and J ends were trimmed by 0 bases and 5 bases, with 14 bases remaining between them. The CDR3 sequence: CASSLEDRPSYGYTF. For the CDR3, the DNA is TGCGCCAGCAGCTTGGAGGACAGACCTTCTTATGGCTACACCTTC.

This clonotype was counted a few times. V and J are TRBV6-2 or TRBV6-3 and TRBJ1-2; a weak D match, TRBD1 (5 bases). This CDR3 is 12 amino acids long. V was shortened by 4 bases and J by 4 bases, with 7 bases between the two germline ends. The germline V gene has CDR1 MNHEY and CDR2 SVGEGT. The CDR3 nucleotides are TGTGCCAGCAGTTCCGGGGCCTATGGCTACACCTTC. Its translation: CASSSGAYGYTF.

There are many counts of this clonotype. The CDR3 reads CSAGRGGAYTEAFF. CDR3 in DNA: TGCAGTGCTGGACGGGGAGGAGCCTACACTGAAGCTTTCTTT. The genes are TRBV20-1 and TRBJ1-1; D remains ambiguous. V was pared by 5 bases and J by 3 bases, with 16 bases between. The CDR3 loop spans 14 amino acids. Germline V gives CDR1 DFQATT, CDR2 SNEGSKA (reference sequence).

The chain recombines TRBV15 with TRBJ2-5; the D gene is possibly TRBD2 (5 bases). The CDR3 extends over 16 amino acids. Germline V gene sequence: CDR1 LNHNV, CDR2 YYDKDF (reference sequence). Trimming removed 0 bases at V and 5 bases at J, with 16 bases between. In DNA form, the CDR3 reads TGTGCCACCAGCAGAGATAGGCCAGCACGCGGGGAGACCCAGTACTTC. The encoded protein is CATSRDRPARGETQYF.

The V gene is TRBV12-3 or TRBV12-4, the J gene TRBJ1-5, with 9 nucleotides matching TRBD1. The V segment lost 5 bases and the J segment 2 bases; nucleotides outside the gene matches: 7. The CDR3 consists of 16 residues. The CDR3 protein is CASSRTGDHRNQPQHF. The CDR3 nucleotides are TGTGCCAGCAGTAGGACAGGGGACCACCGCAATCAGCCCCAGCATTTT.

This clonotype has a handful of counts. J is TRBJ1-1 and V is TRBV2; D may be TRBD1 (6 bases). Germline V gives CDR1 SNHLY, CDR2 FYNNEI. CDR3 length: 13 residues. V was shortened by 4 bases and J by 3 bases, with 9 bases between the two germline ends. The CDR3 region has the DNA TGTGCCAGCAGTGTTGGACAGTACACTGAAGCTTTCTTT. This gives the protein CASSVGQYTEAFF.

The sample holds many counts of this clonotype. The V and J genes are TRBV2 and TRBJ1-1, with D unclear. The CDR3 runs 12 residues. The germline V gene has CDR1 SNHLY and CDR2 FYNNEI. Trimming took 6 bases from V and 4 from J, leaving 9 bases between them. CDR3 loop: CASRVVSTEAFF. In DNA form, the CDR3 reads TGTGCCAGCAGGGTCGTTTCCACTGAAGCTTTCTTT.

This clonotype was observed at least ten times. This sequence joins TRBV2 and TRBJ2-7; 10 bases map to TRBD2. The CDR3 has 15 residues. The germline V gene has CDR1 SNHLY and CDR2 FYNNEI. Unmatched junction bases numbered 8, after V lost 8 bases and J lost 1 base. In DNA, the CDR3 is TGTGCCAGCCGCCTCCCGGGACTAGCGTCCTACGAGCAGTACTTC. The encoded protein is CASRLPGLASYEQYF.

The chain carries TRBV12-3 or TRBV12-4 and TRBJ2-7, with D uncertain. The CDR3 length is 13 residues. V shed 6 bases and J shed 5 bases, with 14 bases lying between them. CDR3 region: CASSFPPPDEQYF. For the CDR3, the DNA is TGTGCCAGCAGCTTTCCCCCACCCGACGAGCAGTACTTC.

This clonotype was observed many times. The genes are TRBV7-9 and TRBJ2-7; D might be TRBD1 (6 bases). The CDR3 runs 14 residues. The V and J ends lost 5 bases and 5 bases respectively, with 16 bases between them. Germline V gene sequence: CDR1 SEHNR, CDR2 FQNEAQ (reference sequence). The CDR3 region is CASSLNRESHEQYF. The CDR3 DNA reads TGTGCCAGCAGCCTCAACAGGGAATCGCACGAGCAGTACTTC.

With respect to this clonotype: An end of the junction differs from the germline gene, which may be a read error. The CDR3 region has the DNA TGTGCCAGCAGTGACCCCAACATTGAAGCTTTCTTT. Amino acids: CASSDPNIEAFF. V and J are TRBV28 and TRBJ1-1; D uncertain. This CDR3 has 12 amino acids. Germline V gene lookup returns CDR1 MDHEN and CDR2 SYDVKM.

At least ten counts were recorded for this clonotype. The chain couples TRBV25-1 to TRBJ2-2, with D perhaps TRBD1 or TRBD2 (5 bases each). This CDR3 has 15 residues. Between the trimmed V and J ends, which lost 7 bases and 1 base, there was a span of 13 bases. Germline V CDR1 and CDR2: MGHDK, SYGVNS. For the CDR3, the DNA is TGTGCCAGCAAGGGGCGGACTTTGAACACCGGGGAGCTGTTTTTT. This codes for CASKGRTLNTGELFF. Filled out from reference TRBV25-1 and TRBJ2-2, the complete variable domain reads EADIYQTPRYLVIGTGKKITLECSQTMGHDKMYWYQQDPGMELHLIHYSYGVNSTEKGDLSSESTVSRIRTEHFPLTLESARPSHTSQYLCASKGRTLNTGELFFGEGSRLTVL.

The table lists this clonotype with a few counts. This chain connects TRBV3-1 to TRBJ1-2; D perhaps matches TRBD1 (6 bases). This CDR3 is 15 amino acids long. CDR1 is LGHDT and CDR2 is YNNKEL in the germline V gene (reference sequence). Trimming pared 4 bases from V and 7 bases from J, leaving 19 bases between. CDR3 region: CASSPNQGIGSGYTF. CDR3 coding DNA: TGTGCCAGCAGCCCTAATCAGGGGATCGGGAGTGGCTACACCTTC.

A remark on this clonotype: At one boundary the junction diverges from the germline segment, which might be a read error. The chain uses TRBV19 and TRBJ1-3; D not certain. There are 13 residues in the CDR3. The V gene's germline CDR1 is LNHDA and CDR2 SQIVND (reference sequence). CDR3 loop: CASSGVIRNTIYF. In DNA form, the CDR3 reads TGTGCCAGTAGTGGGGTAATTCGGAACACTATATATTTT.

The count of this clonotype is one. V gene TRBV6-2 or TRBV6-3 combines with J gene TRBJ1-2; D gene ambiguous. Trimming pared 8 bases from V and 5 bases from J, leaving 18 bases between. The CDR3 sequence is 14 residues long. Germline V gene data show CDR1 as MNHEY and CDR2 as SVGEGT. Written as DNA, the CDR3 is TGTGCCAGCGTGTTGCGTCGGCAGAGTTATGGCTACACCTTC. Its translation is CASVLRRQSYGYTF.

J is TRBJ2-2 and V is TRBV27; D might be TRBD1 or TRBD2, each matching 6 bases. Germline CDR1 reads MNHEY; CDR2 reads SMNVEV (reference sequence). The CDR3 is 15 amino acids. The V and J ends lost 8 bases and 6 bases respectively, with 19 bases between them. DNA for the CDR3: TGTGCCAGCCGAAGTGGAGGGGGGTACTCCGGGGAGCTGTTTTTT. It yields the protein CASRSGGGYSGELFF.

This clonotype was seen ten or more times. The DNA for the CDR3 is TGTGCCAGCAGCCCACATCAGGGGCGCGGGGGGACTGAAGCTTTCTTT. As protein: CASSPHQGRGGTEAFF. The chain carries TRBV3-1 and TRBJ1-1; D might be TRBD1 (6 bases). Germline V CDR1 and CDR2: LGHDT, YNNKEL (reference sequence). This CDR3 has 16 residues. V gave up 4 bases and J gave up 5 bases, with 20 bases separating them.

This clonotype is a singleton in its sample. Possible read error: a much larger clone is one base away. This chain uses TRBV11-2 with TRBJ1-1; D unclear. V shed 5 bases and J shed 4 bases, with 8 bases lying between them. The CDR3 sequence is 12 residues long. CDR1 and CDR2 from the germline V gene are SGHAT and FQNNGV. CDR3 sequence reads: CASSQATTEAFF. The DNA of the CDR3 is TGTGCCAGCAGCCAAGCCACCACTGAAGCTTTCTTT.

This clonotype has a handful of counts. This chain uses TRBV9 with TRBJ2-2, with 8 positions matching TRBD1. This CDR3 is built from 17 residues. The junction had 8 bases not matched to a gene; V was cut back by 4 bases and J by 0 bases. The germline gives CDR1 SGDLS, CDR2 YYNGEE. The CDR3 is CASSLRQGRTNTGELFF. The CDR3 DNA is TGTGCCAGCAGCCTCCGACAGGGGCGAACGAACACCGGGGAGCTGTTTTTT.